This T cell receptor (beta chain) was sequenced for a study of cytomegalovirus exposure and HLA in healthy donors. PCR employed 60 Vbeta and 13 Jbeta primers. Libraries were prepared by immunoSEQ multiplex PCR; TCRdb keeps only in-frame clonotypes and omits some of them. The sample table includes 80,000 to 100,000 clones. Notes on this clone: Antigen specificity is unknown.

Germline CDR1 reads KGHSH; CDR2 reads LQKENI. The CDR3 length is 15 residues. V lost 4 bases and J lost 1, with 12 bases in between. General study findings and limits: An analysis was carried out later, and it reportedly showed fewer N-insertions in an Asian-associated ancestry cluster than the approximately 710-donor mean.

The V and J genes are TRBV18 and TRBJ2-3, with D unclear. This receptor was taken from a woman younger than 45 in good health and CMV-seronegative. The sample consisted of PBMCs. CDR3 coding DNA: TGTGCCAGCTCACTATATTCGACTGGCACAGATACGCAGTATTTT. The encoded protein is CASSLYSTGTDTQYF. Based on the CDR3 plus reference TRBV18 and TRBJ2-3, the full variable domain is NAGVMQNPRHLVRRRGQEARLRCSPMKGHSHVYWYRQLPEEGLKFMVYLQKENIIDESGMPKERFSAEFPKEGPSILRIQQVVRGDSAAYFCASSLYSTGTDTQYFGPGTRLTVL.